The 23 T cell receptor beta chains presented below share a single source sample, sequenced in a study of OX40 agonist ivuxolimab in advanced cancers. Sequencing was performed with immunoSEQ multiplex PCR; in TCRdb, only in-frame clones are kept and a portion is missing. This table has 99,000 or so clones, 93% appearing once. The sequencing here drew on CD4+ or CD8+ T cells sorted from blood, taken in a trial of the OX40 agonist ivuxolimab. Receptors were obtained from an adult with an advanced solid tumor such as melanoma, head and neck, liver or kidney cancer.

This chain links TRBV30 with TRBJ2-5, with 7 bases matching TRBD2. CDR3 size: 14 residues. V trimming: 4 bases; J trimming: 2 bases; junction bases outside the gene matches: 7. Germline CDR1 is GTSNPN and CDR2 is SVGIG (reference sequence). CDR3 amino acids: CAWMNLGGQETQYF. For the CDR3, the DNA is TGTGCCTGGATGAATTTGGGGGGGCAAGAGACCCAGTACTTC.

This chain uses TRBV5-6 with TRBJ2-5; the D is unclear. CDR1 and CDR2 from the germline V gene are SGHDT and YYEEEE. V lost 4 bases and J lost 0, with 13 bases in between. The CDR3 sequence is 15 residues long. The CDR3 loop reads CASSLTVKYQETQYF. The CDR3 DNA sequence: TGTGCCAGCAGCCTGACGGTTAAGTACCAAGAGACCCAGTACTTC.

V usage is TRBV5-1 and J usage is TRBJ1-1; no clear D. The CDR3 extends over 14 amino acids. The V end lost 0 bases, the J end lost 6 bases, and 12 bases lay between the germline ends. Germline lookup yields CDR1 SGHRS and CDR2 YFSETQ. The CDR3 is CASSLGDILPEAFF. The CDR3 region has the DNA TGCGCCAGCAGCTTGGGAGACATTTTGCCTGAAGCTTTCTTT.

This chain joins TRBV2 and TRBJ2-3; no reliable D call. This CDR3 contains 11 residues. Trimming pared 3 bases from V and 5 bases from J, leaving 3 bases between. CDR1 and CDR2 (germline): SNHLY, FYNNEI. CDR3 loop: CASSDRDTQYF. The CDR3 DNA follows: TGTGCCAGCAGTGATAGAGATACGCAGTATTTT.

J is TRBJ1-2 and V is TRBV4-2; D may be TRBD1 (5 bases). V was trimmed by 3 bases and J by 5 bases, leaving 13 bases between them. The CDR3 length is 14 residues. From germline, CDR1 is LGHNA and CDR2 YNFKEQ. CDR3 DNA: TGTGCCAGCAGCCAGGCAGGGATAGAGTATGGCTACACCTTC. The encoded protein is CASSQAGIEYGYTF.

CDR3 loop: CASRTGQNYGYTF. The CDR3 nucleotides are TGTGCCAGCAGAACGGGACAAAACTATGGCTACACCTTC. The chain is built from TRBV5-4 and TRBJ1-2; D may be TRBD1 (6 bases). The CDR3 contains 13 residues. Germline CDR1 SGHNT, CDR2 YYREEE (reference sequence). V lost 5 bases to trimming and J lost 2 bases, with 10 bases between them. The variable domain in full, with the rest retrieved from reference TRBV5-4 and TRBJ1-2, is ETGVTQSPTHLIKTRGQQVTLRCSSQSGHNTVSWYQQALGQGPQFIFQYYREEENGRGNFPPRFSGLQFPNYSSELNVNALELDDSALYLCASRTGQNYGYTFGSGTRLTVV.

This chain links TRBV5-1 with TRBJ1-3; 8 bases map to TRBD1. The V gene's germline CDR1 is SGHRS and CDR2 YFSETQ. CDR3 length: 16 residues. Trimming at V came to 4 bases and at J to 0 bases, leaving 6 bases not matched to a gene. The chain's CDR3 is CASSLRTGYSGNTIYF. CDR3 nucleotide sequence: TGCGCCAGCAGCCTAAGGACAGGGTACTCTGGAAACACCATATATTTT.

This rearrangement joins TRBV4-1 to TRBJ2-2, with D hard to call. Trimming cost V 3 bases and J 2 bases, with 13 bases left between them. CDR1 is MGHRA and CDR2 is YSYEKL in the germline V gene. This CDR3 region has 16 residues. The CDR3 nucleotides are TGCGCCAGCAGCCAGAGTTATGCGGCTAACACCGGGGAGCTGTTTTTT. Its protein product is CASSQSYAANTGELFF.

The chain joins TRBV11-3 to TRBJ2-1; tentatively, D is TRBD2 (6 bases). CDR1 is SGHNT and CDR2 is YENEEA in the germline V gene. The CDR3 consists of 14 residues. Between the trimmed V and J ends, which lost 7 bases and 2 bases, there was a span of 12 bases. The CDR3 sequence: CASTLEGTYNEQFF. The CDR3 region has the DNA TGTGCCAGCACTTTGGAGGGGACCTACAATGAGCAGTTCTTC.

The gene calls are TRBV4-1 and TRBJ1-4, with 8 nucleotides matching TRBD1. The germline gives CDR1 MGHRA, CDR2 YSYEKL. V lost 0 bases to trimming and J lost 3 bases; unmatched junction nucleotides: 3. The CDR3 covers 16 residues. CDR3 residues: CASSQDRGRANEKLFF. In DNA form, the CDR3 reads TGCGCCAGCAGCCAAGACAGGGGGCGGGCTAATGAAAAACTGTTTTTT.

This clone was counted a single time. The chain is built from TRBV5-4 and TRBJ1-2; tentatively, D is TRBD1 (5 bases). V lost 4 bases and J lost 3, with 16 bases in between. CDR1 SGHNT and CDR2 YYREEE come from the germline V gene (reference sequence). The CDR3 runs 15 residues. The chain's CDR3 is CASSTREGSHYGYTF. The CDR3 DNA reads as TGTGCCAGCAGCACGCGCGAGGGGAGTCACTATGGCTACACCTTC.

The chain recombines TRBV7-2 with TRBJ1-5; D perhaps matches TRBD1 (5 bases). V lost 1 base to trimming and J lost 4 bases, with 14 bases between them. Germline loops: CDR1 SGHTA, CDR2 FQGNSA. The CDR3 has 16 amino acids. CDR3 loop: CASSLVGWGGNQPQHF. CDR3 coding DNA: TGTGCCAGCAGCTTAGTCGGTTGGGGGGGAAATCAGCCCCAGCATTTT.

The genes are TRBV7-3 and TRBJ2-1; 8 bases fit TRBD2. CDR3 size: 14 residues. The germline CDR1 and CDR2 sequences are SGHTA and FQGTGA. With 6 bases clipped from V and 4 bases from J, the junction kept 5 bases outside the gene matches. The DNA for the CDR3 is TGTGCCAGCAGTTTAGCGGGGCCTTACAATGAGCAGTTCTTC. Protein sequence: CASSLAGPYNEQFF. The complete variable domain, with remaining parts taken from reference TRBV7-3 and TRBJ2-1, reads GAGVSQTPSNKVTEKGKYVELRCDPISGHTALYWYRQSLGQGPEFLIYFQGTGAADDSGLPNDRFFAVRPEGSVSTLKIQRTERGDSAVYLCASSLAGPYNEQFFGPGTRLTVL.

The CDR3 DNA sequence: TGTGCTAGTGGTTTGGTAGGCGGAGGGGCGGACACTGAAGCTTTCTTT. It translates to CASGLVGGGADTEAFF. The chain recombines TRBV12-5 with TRBJ1-1; the D gene is possibly TRBD1 (5 bases). The CDR3 has 16 residues. The V gene's germline CDR1 is LGHNT and CDR2 FRNRAP. The V end was cut by 0 bases, the J end by 3 bases, with 14 bases between.

The rearrangement uses TRBV19 and TRBJ2-1, with 10 bases aligning to TRBD2. The trim removed 5 bases at V and 6 bases at J, leaving 4 bases unmatched. There are 14 residues in the CDR3. Germline CDR1 reads LNHDA; CDR2 reads SQIVND (reference sequence). As DNA, the CDR3 is TGTGCCAGTAGTCTGCTAGCGGGGGCCAATGAGCAGTTCTTC. Its protein is CASSLLAGANEQFF.

This rearrangement joins TRBV14 to TRBJ2-1; TRBD2 matches at 11 bases. This CDR3 region has 21 residues. CDR1 is SGHDN and CDR2 is FVKESK in the germline V gene. V shed 4 bases, J shed 4 bases, and the junction held 21 bases outside the gene matches. CDR3 bases: TGTGCCAGCAGCCGTGGGTACCTAACTAGCGGGGGTACGGCGAGATACAATGAGCAGTTCTTC. Its translation: CASSRGYLTSGGTARYNEQFF.

This chain links TRBV28 with TRBJ1-5; a possible D gene is TRBD1 (5 bases). This CDR3 comprises 13 residues. Germline CDR1 and CDR2: MDHEN and SYDVKM. Trimming took 8 bases from V and 6 from J, leaving 14 bases between them. The CDR3 here is CASLRGTSQPQHF. The CDR3 DNA reads TGTGCCAGCCTTCGTGGGACCAGTCAGCCCCAGCATTTT.

V gene TRBV6-1 combines with J gene TRBJ2-3; TRBD1 matches at 8 bases. The germline V gene has CDR1 MNHNS and CDR2 SASEGT. The CDR3 spans 14 residues. V shed 7 bases, J shed 5 bases, and the junction held 8 bases outside the gene matches. CDR3 in amino acids: CASIRDRLRDTQYF. DNA for the CDR3: TGTGCCAGCATAAGGGACAGGTTGAGAGATACGCAGTATTTT.

The CDR3 DNA sequence: TGTGCCAGCAGCCTGCGCGGCCGTTCCACAGATACGCAGTATTTT. It codes for CASSLRGRSTDTQYF. The chain employs TRBV11-3 and TRBJ2-3; D is unclear. The CDR3 loop spans 15 amino acids. Deletions cut 5 bases from V and 2 bases from J, with 14 bases between. CDR1 and CDR2 from the germline V gene are SGHNT and YENEEA. The full variable domain, its missing parts supplied by reference TRBV11-3 and TRBJ2-3, is EAGVVQSPRYKIIEKKQPVAFWCNPISGHNTLYWYLQNLGQGPELLIRYENEEAVDDSQLPKDRFSAERLKGVDSTLKIQPAELGDSAVYLCASSLRGRSTDTQYFGPGTRLTVL.

The chain combines TRBV7-3 with TRBJ2-5; D ambiguous. This CDR3 has 15 amino acids. Trimming shortened V by 5 bases and J by 0 bases, and 13 bases separated the two germline ends. CDR1 and CDR2 (germline): SGHTA, FQGTGA. The CDR3 DNA is TGTGCCAGCAGCGCAAGACCCCGGTACCAAGAGACCCAGTACTTC. It encodes CASSARPRYQETQYF. Combining the CDR3 with reference TRBV7-3 and TRBJ2-5 gives the whole variable domain GAGVSQTPSNKVTEKGKYVELRCDPISGHTALYWYRQSLGQGPEFLIYFQGTGAADDSGLPNDRFFAVRPEGSVSTLKIQRTERGDSAVYLCASSARPRYQETQYFGPGTRLLVL.

The rearrangement uses TRBV6-6 and TRBJ1-1; D is perhaps TRBD1 (6 bases). V was cut by 4 bases and J by 1 base, with 10 bases left in between. Germline V gene sequence: CDR1 MNHNY, CDR2 SVGAGI (reference sequence). This CDR3 is 14 amino acids long. This CDR3 is CASSFTTGNTEAFF. The CDR3 bases are TGTGCCAGCAGTTTCACGACAGGGAACACTGAAGCTTTCTTT.

J is TRBJ1-5 and V is TRBV19; the D gene is possibly TRBD1 (5 bases). The germline V gene encodes CDR1 LNHDA and CDR2 SQIVND (reference sequence). V lost 5 bases, J lost 3 bases, and 20 bases lay in between. The CDR3 runs 17 residues. The chain's CDR3 is CASSFSSGTRDNQPQHF. The CDR3 nucleotides are TGTGCCAGTAGTTTCTCCTCCGGGACGCGAGACAATCAGCCCCAGCATTTT.

The rearrangement uses TRBV21-1 and TRBJ2-1. TRBV21-1 is reported as a pseudogene. The CDR3 is 14 residues long. For the CDR3, the DNA is TGTGCCAGCAGGAGAAGGGAAAACAACAATGAGCAGTTCTTC. It yields the protein CASRRRENNNEQFF.